These 5 T cell receptor beta chains came from one sample sequenced in a study of blood T cell repertoires in COVID-19. The repertoire was sequenced with immunoSEQ multiplex PCR; TCRdb's copy has only in-frame clones and lacks some. The sample carries about 300,000 clones, about nine tenths recorded once. The sequencing input was PBMCs or T cells enriched from blood (not recorded which). Receptor source: a woman aged 18 to 35 who had recovered from COVID-19.

The chain employs TRBV19 and TRBJ2-5; possible D gene TRBD2, 5 bases. Germline-derived CDR1 and CDR2 are LNHDA and SQIVND (reference sequence). Trimming took off 6 bases at V and 5 bases at J, with 13 bases between the two ends. The CDR3 covers 13 residues. The chain's CDR3 is CASSQDEGETQYF. Here the CDR3 DNA reads TGTGCCAGTAGCCAGGATGAGGGCGAGACCCAGTACTTC.

The chain combines TRBV5-1 with TRBJ1-1; D gene unclear. Germline CDR1 and CDR2: SGHRS and YFSETQ. This CDR3 contains 11 residues. V lost 3 bases and J 2 bases, leaving 2 bases between the germline ends. The CDR3 region has the DNA TGCGCCAGCAGCTCAAACACTGAAGCTTTCTTT. Protein product: CASSSNTEAFF.

V and J are TRBV7-8 and TRBJ1-2, with 12 bases aligning to TRBD1. The CDR3 sequence is 17 residues long. The V gene's germline CDR1 is SGHVS and CDR2 FQNEAQ. V gave up 0 bases and J gave up 7 bases; unmatched junction bases: 9. The DNA of the CDR3 is TGTGCCAGCAGCTTAGCGCCTGGGACAGGGGGCGCGGTTGGCTACACCTTC. This sequence encodes CASSLAPGTGGAVGYTF.

CDR3 sequence: CASRLTSGVNTGELFF. CDR3 nucleotide sequence: TGCGCCAGCAGGCTGACTAGCGGGGTAAACACCGGGGAGCTGTTTTTT. V gene TRBV5-1 combines with J gene TRBJ2-2; the match to TRBD2 covers 11 bases. V was pared by 5 bases and J by 2 bases, with 5 bases of the junction left unmatched. This CDR3 has 16 residues. The germline V gene encodes CDR1 SGHRS and CDR2 YFSETQ.

This chain uses TRBV12-5 with TRBJ1-3, with D perhaps matching TRBD1 (5 bases). V gave up 10 bases and J gave up 3 bases, with 19 bases separating them. The V gene's germline CDR1 is LGHNT and CDR2 FRNRAP. The CDR3 length is 15 residues. CDR3 nucleotide sequence: TGTGCTACGTCCATTGGAGGGGCTCGTGGAAACACCATATATTTT. Translating gives CATSIGGARGNTIYF.